Here is one T cell receptor (beta chain) with its context. Its target is unknown. Assay execution proceeded at the deep level. Only in-frame clones appear in the TCRdb table, and some are missing; sequencing was by immunoSEQ multiplex PCR. The table shows about 730,000 clones, with 72% occurring only once. This record comes from a study of shared clonotypes between healthy human individuals. Overall study findings and caveats: Rarefaction exposed incomplete sorted-subset sequencing despite large depth.

J gave up 3 bases and V 6 bases, and 7 bases lay outside the gene matches. The CDR3 contains 14 residues. Germline CDR1 reads SGHDN; CDR2 reads FVKESK. This sequence was found in a woman aged 25 to 45 in good health. Sequencing was performed on memory CD4+ T cells sorted from blood. The subset denotes: CD45RA-negative fraction. The chain employs TRBV14 and TRBJ1-2; 7 nucleotides align to TRBD1. The chain's CDR3 is CASSSDRADYGYTF. The DNA of the CDR3 is TGTGCCAGCAGTTCCGACAGGGCGGACTATGGCTACACCTTC.